The entry that follows covers one T cell receptor beta chain sequence. The CDR3 length is 15 residues. V lost 0 bases and J lost 4, with 13 bases in between. CDR1 is SGHKS and CDR2 is YYEKEE in the germline V gene (reference sequence). Authors' analysis steps: Amplification from reference gene primers served as the basis for estimated nucleated cell counts. Clones were sequenced by immunoSEQ multiplex PCR, and TCRdb holds only the in-frame ones, with some missing. V and J calls and clone size are as listed in that table; D and trimming were resolved from the DNA. The table records 100,000 to 120,000 clones, approximately 82% of them present only once. The data belong to a study of blood T cell repertoires in COVID-19. Whole-study context: Samples came from the United States, Italy and Spain, spanning acute and convalescent COVID-19. T cells, B-cell-depleted T cells, or PBMCs provided the cDNA or gDNA that served as material.

Source material: peripheral blood. The J gene is TRBJ1-1, the V gene TRBV5-5; the D gene is possibly TRBD1 (6 bases). The TCR sequence derives from a woman between 70 and 85 years old with acute or convalescent COVID-19. This chain's CDR3 is CASSLAGARITEAFF. The CDR3 DNA reads as TGTGCCAGCAGCTTGGCAGGGGCAAGGATCACTGAAGCTTTCTTT.